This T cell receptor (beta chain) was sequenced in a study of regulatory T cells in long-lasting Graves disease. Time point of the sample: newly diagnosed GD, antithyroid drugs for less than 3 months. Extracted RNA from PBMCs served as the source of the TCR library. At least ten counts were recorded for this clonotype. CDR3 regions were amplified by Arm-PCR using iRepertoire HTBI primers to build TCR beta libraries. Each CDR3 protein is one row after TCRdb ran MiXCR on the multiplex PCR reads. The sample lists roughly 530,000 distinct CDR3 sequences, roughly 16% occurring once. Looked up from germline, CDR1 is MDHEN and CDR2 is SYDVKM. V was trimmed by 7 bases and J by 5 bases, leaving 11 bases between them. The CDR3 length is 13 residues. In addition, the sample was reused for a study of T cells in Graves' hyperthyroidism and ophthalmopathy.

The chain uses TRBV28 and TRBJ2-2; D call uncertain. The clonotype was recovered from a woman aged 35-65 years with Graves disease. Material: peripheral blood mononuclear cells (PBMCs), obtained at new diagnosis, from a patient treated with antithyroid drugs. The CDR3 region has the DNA TGTGCCAGCACACTCACCCAGACCGGGGAGCTGTTTTTT. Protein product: CASTLTQTGELFF. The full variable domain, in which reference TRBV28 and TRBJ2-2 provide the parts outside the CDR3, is DVKVTQSSRYLVKRTGEKVFLECVQDMDHENMFWYRQDPGLGLRLIYFSYDVKMKEKGDIPEGYSVSREKKERFSLILESASTNQTSMYLCASTLTQTGELFFGEGSRLTVL.